This TCR beta chain was identified in a study of T-cell reconstitution after alpha-beta-depleted transplantation in children (TCRdb year 2016). As for the study more broadly: The study quantitatively tracked T-cell immune reconstitution after TCRalphabeta/CD19-depleted allogeneic hematopoietic cell transplantation in children using TCR repertoire profiling.

Library construction relied on PCR. The sequencing machine was an Illumina HiSeq 2500. To normalize quantification of the TCRbeta repertoire, the TCR libraries were built with molecular barcoding that relied on unique molecular identifiers. TCRdb handled the public reads itself, with Q25 trimming in fastp and clone calling in MiXCR, and kept productive beta chains. One record per CDR3 amino acid sequence lists the most common genes and DNA. This sample lists around 370,000 distinct CDR3 sequences; 15% to 20% were detected once. The top ten constitute about 41% of the sample. The full study reports these points: Over subsequent months, a decline in hyperexpanded clone frequencies was noted, and after one year, T-cell counts and TCRbeta diversity were mostly ascribed to newly produced T cells. The apparently early recovery of alphabetaT-cell counts about two months after transplant reportedly depended on only several hundred rapidly expanded clones that came from non-depleted graft cells. The high TCRbeta diversity at day 60 in some patients was ascribed to recipient T cells and intrathymic progenitors that had survived conditioning.

The CDR3 runs 15 residues from the cysteine to the phenylalanine. The read is trimmed to its CDR3 DNA, 45 bases read in frame from base 1. For CDR1 and CDR2, the germline V gene lists SGHRS and YFSETQ. V loses 0 bases of germline sequence and J loses 0 bases, and the interval between the two ends is 6 bases. What the treatment or condition label conveys for this sample: allogeneic hematopoietic cell transplantation with graft depleted of TCRalphabeta T cells and CD19 B cells. The transplant recipients were children given TCRalphabeta/CD19-depleted allogeneic hematopoietic cell grafts. The sample holds many counts of this clonotype. Which antigen it targets is not known. Nothing much larger sits one base from this clone, and base qualities are not available.

This sequence was found in a male patient between 2 and 15 years old who had a stem cell transplant for acute lymphoblastic leukemia, so the T cells may come from the graft donor. This specimen was PBMCs, mostly from graft donor cells, taken 360 days after TCRalphabeta/CD19-depleted stem cell transplant. The chain uses TRBV5-1 and TRBJ2-2, with no reliable assignment of the D segment. CDR3 protein: CASSLGGANTGELFF. In nucleotides, the sequence is TGCGCCAGCAGCTTGGGTGGGGCGAACACCGGGGAGCTGTTTTTT.